These 5 T cell receptor beta chains share one sample of origin, sequenced in a study of sequential checkpoint blockade in melanoma (dated by TCRdb to about 2019). Libraries came from the immunoSEQ multiplex PCR assay. Here the immuneACCESS table is served through TCRdb, limited to in-frame sequences with V and J called. Missing clones are a known gap in these copies; in checked studies unresolved V genes cover under half, and the rest lacks a known reason. This sample gives about 21,000 clones in total; approximately 72% of them show up just once. The ten most abundant clones make up 35% to 40% of the sample. Per the publication, the treatment or condition label means: randomized to nivolumab then ipilimumab (arm A) or the reverse (arm B). Sequencing was performed on CD8+ T cells sorted from blood (inferred from file names), taken from a patient given nivolumab and ipilimumab in sequence. All receptors derive from a human donor with melanoma.

J is TRBJ1-1 and V is TRBV7-8, with TRBD1 as a possible D gene (5 bases). CDR1 and CDR2 from the germline V gene are SGHVS and FQNEAQ. CDR3 length: 15 amino acids. Trimming pared 1 base from V and 1 base from J, leaving 10 bases between. This CDR3 is CASSLEAGQNTEAFF. In DNA, the CDR3 is TGTGCCAGCAGCTTAGAAGCCGGACAGAACACTGAAGCTTTCTTT.

The rearrangement links TRBV10-2 to TRBJ1-2; no reliable D call. The CDR3 extends over 13 amino acids. The V end lost 3 bases, the J end lost 4 bases, and 9 bases lay between the germline ends. In germline, CDR1 is WSHSY, CDR2 SAAADI. The CDR3 spells CASSDRPPYGYTF. The CDR3, as DNA: TGCGCCAGCAGTGACAGGCCCCCCTATGGCTACACCTTC.

The rearrangement uses TRBV29-1 and TRBJ1-1; 10 bases agree with TRBD1. CDR3 size: 17 residues. Looked up from germline, CDR1 is SQVTM and CDR2 is ANQGSEA. V lost 0 bases and J lost 0; bases outside the gene matches: 7. CDR3 residues: CSVEDLETGGMNTEAFF. CDR3 DNA: TGCAGCGTTGAAGATCTAGAGACAGGGGGCATGAACACTGAAGCTTTCTTT.

The chain joins TRBV10-1 to TRBJ2-7; D might be TRBD1 (6 bases). V was cut by 2 bases and J by 0 bases, with 8 bases left in between. Germline lookup yields CDR1 WNHNN and CDR2 SYGVQD (reference sequence). CDR3 length: 14 amino acids. This CDR3 is CASSETGNSYEQYF. CDR3 sequence (DNA): TGCGCCAGCAGTGAGACAGGGAACTCCTACGAGCAGTACTTC.

This clone was seen a handful of times. The chain carries TRBV7-8 and TRBJ2-7; D may be TRBD2 (6 bases). Germline values: CDR1 SGHVS, CDR2 FQNEAQ. Trimming cost V 5 bases and J 5 bases, with 16 bases left between them. The CDR3 spans 14 residues. The CDR3 loop is CASSLGVGGNEQYF. The CDR3 DNA reads TGTGCCAGCAGCCTCGGGGTTGGGGGGAACGAGCAGTACTTC.